The 2 T cell receptor beta chains given below trace back to one sample, sequenced in a study of CD8 T cells in Susac syndrome. An input of roughly 0.45 to 1 ug of RNA was subjected to reverse transcription using random hexamers. One entry per CDR3 protein, called by TCRdb with MiXCR from the immunoSEQ multiplex PCR reads. The sample has about 210,000 distinct CDR3 sequences, approximately 95% seen once. Sequenced: CD4+ T cells from PBMCs. These receptors were collected from a human donor with multiple sclerosis.

The J gene is TRBJ2-6, the V gene TRBV4-1; a weak D match, TRBD1 (6 bases). The V gene lost 8 bases and the J gene lost 8 bases, with 13 bases spanning the gap. The CDR3 covers 13 residues. The V gene's germline CDR1 is MGHRA and CDR2 YSYEKL. The CDR3 reads CASRDTGSNVLTF. The CDR3, as DNA: TGCGCCAGCCGCGATACAGGGTCCAACGTCCTGACTTTC.

The gene calls are TRBV25-1 and TRBJ2-5, with D maybe TRBD2 (5 bases). The CDR3 length is 15 residues. Germline-derived CDR1 and CDR2 are MGHDK and SYGVNS. Deletions cut 3 bases from V and 1 base from J, with 12 bases between. The CDR3 DNA is TGTGCCAGCAGTGATTCAGAGGAGGTCCAAGAGACCCAGTACTTC. Translating gives CASSDSEEVQETQYF.